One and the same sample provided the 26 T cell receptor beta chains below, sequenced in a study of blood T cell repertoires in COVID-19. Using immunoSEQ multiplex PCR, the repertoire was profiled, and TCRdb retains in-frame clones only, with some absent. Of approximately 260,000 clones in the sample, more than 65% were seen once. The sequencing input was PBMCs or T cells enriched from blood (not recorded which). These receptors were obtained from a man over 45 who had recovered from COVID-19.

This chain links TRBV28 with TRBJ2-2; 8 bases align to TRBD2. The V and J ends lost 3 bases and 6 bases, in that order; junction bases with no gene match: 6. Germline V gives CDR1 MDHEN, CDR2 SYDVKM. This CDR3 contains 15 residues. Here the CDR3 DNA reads TGTGCCAGCAGTTTCAGCGGGGGCGCGTCCGGGGAGCTGTTTTTT. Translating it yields CASSFSGGASGELFF. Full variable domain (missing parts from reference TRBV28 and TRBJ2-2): DVKVTQSSRYLVKRTGEKVFLECVQDMDHENMFWYRQDPGLGLRLIYFSYDVKMKEKGDIPEGYSVSREKKERFSLILESASTNQTSMYLCASSFSGGASGELFFGEGSRLTVL.

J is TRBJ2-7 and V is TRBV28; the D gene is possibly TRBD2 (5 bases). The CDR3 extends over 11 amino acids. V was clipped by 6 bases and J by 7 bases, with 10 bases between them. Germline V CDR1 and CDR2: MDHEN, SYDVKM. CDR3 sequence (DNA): TGTGCCAGCAGACTAGAGGGAGAGCAGTACTTC. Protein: CASRLEGEQYF.

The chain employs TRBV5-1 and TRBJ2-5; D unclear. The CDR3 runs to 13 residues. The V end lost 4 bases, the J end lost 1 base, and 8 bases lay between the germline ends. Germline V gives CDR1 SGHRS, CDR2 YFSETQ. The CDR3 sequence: CASSPLRQETQYF. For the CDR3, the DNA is TGCGCCAGCAGCCCCCTCCGCCAAGAGACCCAGTACTTC.

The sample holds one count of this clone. The CDR3 nucleotides are TGTGCCAGCAGCGTAGTTGGGGAGAGCTCCTACGAGCAGTACTTC. Protein: CASSVVGESSYEQYF. This chain uses TRBV9 with TRBJ2-7; TRBD2 might be the D (5 bases). The CDR3 spans 15 residues. Germline CDR1 reads SGDLS; CDR2 reads YYNGEE. V shed 0 bases and J shed 0 bases, with 10 bases lying between them.

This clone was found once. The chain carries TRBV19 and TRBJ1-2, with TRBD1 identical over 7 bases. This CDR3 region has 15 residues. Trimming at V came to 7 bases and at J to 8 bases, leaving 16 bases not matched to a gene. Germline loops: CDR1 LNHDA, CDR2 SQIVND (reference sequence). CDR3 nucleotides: TGTGCCAGTACCCCGGGACAGATATTCGGATTAGGCTACACCTTC. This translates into CASTPGQIFGLGYTF.

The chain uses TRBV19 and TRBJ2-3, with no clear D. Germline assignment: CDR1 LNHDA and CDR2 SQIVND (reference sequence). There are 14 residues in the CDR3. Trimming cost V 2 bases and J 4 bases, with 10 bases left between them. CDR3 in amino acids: CASSISVSSDTQYF. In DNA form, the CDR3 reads TGTGCCAGTAGTATATCCGTTAGCTCAGATACGCAGTATTTT. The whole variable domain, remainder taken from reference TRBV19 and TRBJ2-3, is DGGITQSPKYLFRKEGQNVTLSCEQNLNHDAMYWYRQDPGQGLRLIYYSQIVNDFQKGDIAEGYSVSREKKESFPLTVTSAQKNPTAFYLCASSISVSSDTQYFGPGTRLTVL.

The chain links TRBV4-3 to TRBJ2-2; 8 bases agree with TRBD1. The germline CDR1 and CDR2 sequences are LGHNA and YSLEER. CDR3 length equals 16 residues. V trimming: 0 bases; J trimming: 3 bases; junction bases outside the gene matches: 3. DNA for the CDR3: TGCGCCAGCAGCCAAGATCGGGACAGGTACACCGGGGAGCTGTTTTTT. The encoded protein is CASSQDRDRYTGELFF.

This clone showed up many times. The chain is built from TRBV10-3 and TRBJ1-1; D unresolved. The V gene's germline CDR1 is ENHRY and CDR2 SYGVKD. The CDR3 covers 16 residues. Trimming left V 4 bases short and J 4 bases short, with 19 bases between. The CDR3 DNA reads TGTGCCATCAGTGGAATCCACCACCGGTCGATCACTGAAGCTTTCTTT. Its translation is CAISGIHHRSITEAFF.

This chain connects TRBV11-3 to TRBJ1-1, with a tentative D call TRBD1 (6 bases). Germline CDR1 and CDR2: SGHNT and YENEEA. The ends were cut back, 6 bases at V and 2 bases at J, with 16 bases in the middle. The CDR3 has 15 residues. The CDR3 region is CASSRLGTPNTEAFF. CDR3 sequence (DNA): TGTGCCAGCAGTCGCCTCGGGACACCCAACACTGAAGCTTTCTTT.

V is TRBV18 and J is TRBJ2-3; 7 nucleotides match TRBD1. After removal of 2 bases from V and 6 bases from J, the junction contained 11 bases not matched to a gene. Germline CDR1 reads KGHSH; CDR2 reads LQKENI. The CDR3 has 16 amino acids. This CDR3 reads CASSPTGATIWDTQYF. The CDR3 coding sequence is TGTGCCAGCTCACCAACAGGGGCGACGATCTGGGATACGCAGTATTTT.

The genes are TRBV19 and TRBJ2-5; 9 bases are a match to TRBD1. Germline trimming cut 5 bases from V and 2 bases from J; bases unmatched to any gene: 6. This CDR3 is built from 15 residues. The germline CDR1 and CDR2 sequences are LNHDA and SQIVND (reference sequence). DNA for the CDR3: TGTGCCAGTAGTTTACAGGGGGCGCGACAAGAGACCCAGTACTTC. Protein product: CASSLQGARQETQYF.

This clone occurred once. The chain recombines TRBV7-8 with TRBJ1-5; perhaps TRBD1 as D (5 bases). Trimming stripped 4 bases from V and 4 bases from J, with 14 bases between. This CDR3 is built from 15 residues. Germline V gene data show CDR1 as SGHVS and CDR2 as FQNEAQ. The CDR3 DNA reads TGTGCCAGCAGCTCTAATGAGGAGGGGAATCAGCCCCAGCATTTT. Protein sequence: CASSSNEEGNQPQHF.

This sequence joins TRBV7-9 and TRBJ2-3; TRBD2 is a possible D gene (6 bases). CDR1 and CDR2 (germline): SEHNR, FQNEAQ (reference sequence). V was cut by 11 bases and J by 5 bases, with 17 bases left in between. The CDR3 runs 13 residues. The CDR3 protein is CAGSPRGGDTQYF. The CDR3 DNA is TGTGCCGGGAGCCCGCGGGGAGGAGATACGCAGTATTTT. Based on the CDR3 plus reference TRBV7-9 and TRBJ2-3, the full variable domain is DTGVSQNPRHKITKRGQNVTFRCDPISEHNRLYWYRQTLGQGPEFLTYFQNEAQLEKSRLLSDRFSAERPKGSFSTLEIQRTEQGDSAMYLCAGSPRGGDTQYFGPGTRLTVL.

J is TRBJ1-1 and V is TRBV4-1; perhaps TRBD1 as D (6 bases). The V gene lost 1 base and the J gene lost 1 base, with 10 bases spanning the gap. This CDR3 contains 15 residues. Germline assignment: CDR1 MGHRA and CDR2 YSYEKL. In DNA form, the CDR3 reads TGCGCCAGCAGCCAAGGCCTAGGGGGGAACACTGAAGCTTTCTTT. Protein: CASSQGLGGNTEAFF.

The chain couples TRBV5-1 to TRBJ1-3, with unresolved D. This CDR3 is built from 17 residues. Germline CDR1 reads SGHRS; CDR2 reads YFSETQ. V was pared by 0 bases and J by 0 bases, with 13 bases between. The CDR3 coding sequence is TGCGCCAGCAGCTTGGTGGGCAAACCACTCTCTGGAAACACCATATATTTT. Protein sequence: CASSLVGKPLSGNTIYF.

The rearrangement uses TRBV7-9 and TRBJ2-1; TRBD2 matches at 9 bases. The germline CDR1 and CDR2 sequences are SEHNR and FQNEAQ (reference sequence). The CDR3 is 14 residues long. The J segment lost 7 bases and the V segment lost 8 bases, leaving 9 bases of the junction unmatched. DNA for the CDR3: TGTGCCAGCGGGGGCGGGAGGGCCCTAAATGAGCAGTTCTTC. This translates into CASGGGRALNEQFF.

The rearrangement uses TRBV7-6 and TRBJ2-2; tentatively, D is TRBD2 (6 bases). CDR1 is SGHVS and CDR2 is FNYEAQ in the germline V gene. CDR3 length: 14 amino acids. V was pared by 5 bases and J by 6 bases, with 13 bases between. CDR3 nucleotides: TGTGCCAGCAGCCCGTCTAGCGTCTCCGGGGAGCTGTTTTTT. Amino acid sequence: CASSPSSVSGELFF.

CDR3 DNA sequence: TGTGCAAGTCGCCGACAGGGGAACACTGAAGCTTTCTTT. Encoded protein: CASRRQGNTEAFF. The chain recombines TRBV12-2 with TRBJ1-1; TRBD1 is taken as the D call from the table, unchecked against the DNA. TRBV12-2 counts as a pseudogene. The CDR3 totals 13 residues.

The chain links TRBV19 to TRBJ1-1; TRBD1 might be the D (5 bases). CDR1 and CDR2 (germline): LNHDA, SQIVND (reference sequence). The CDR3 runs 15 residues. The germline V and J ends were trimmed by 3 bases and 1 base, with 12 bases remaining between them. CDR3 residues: CASSIGGVGNTEAFF. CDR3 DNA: TGTGCCAGTAGTATTGGAGGGGTAGGGAACACTGAAGCTTTCTTT.

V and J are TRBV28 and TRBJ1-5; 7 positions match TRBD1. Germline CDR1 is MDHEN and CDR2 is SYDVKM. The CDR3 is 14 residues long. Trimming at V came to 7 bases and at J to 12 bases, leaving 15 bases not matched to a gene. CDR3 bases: TGTGCCAGCACCCCTCAGGGGGGAATCAAGGTCCAGCATTTT. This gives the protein CASTPQGGIKVQHF.

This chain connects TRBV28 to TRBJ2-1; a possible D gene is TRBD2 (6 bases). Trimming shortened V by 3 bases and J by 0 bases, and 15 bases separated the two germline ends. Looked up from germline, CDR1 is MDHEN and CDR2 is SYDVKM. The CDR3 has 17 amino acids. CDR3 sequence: CASSFPPGESSYNEQFF. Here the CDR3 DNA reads TGTGCCAGCAGTTTCCCGCCGGGAGAATCCTCCTACAATGAGCAGTTCTTC. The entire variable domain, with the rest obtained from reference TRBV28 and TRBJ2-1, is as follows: DVKVTQSSRYLVKRTGEKVFLECVQDMDHENMFWYRQDPGLGLRLIYFSYDVKMKEKGDIPEGYSVSREKKERFSLILESASTNQTSMYLCASSFPPGESSYNEQFFGPGTRLTVL.

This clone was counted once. CDR3 sequence reads: CASSLRLLAGITGELFF. CDR3 DNA: TGTGCCAGCAGCCTACGCTTGCTAGCGGGGATCACCGGGGAGCTGTTTTTT. The chain links TRBV3-1 (or the pseudogene TRBV3-2) to TRBJ2-2; 9 nucleotides align to TRBD2. This CDR3 contains 17 residues. From germline, CDR1 is LGHDT and CDR2 YNNKEL (reference sequence). V shed 4 bases, J shed 4 bases, and the junction held 10 bases outside the gene matches.

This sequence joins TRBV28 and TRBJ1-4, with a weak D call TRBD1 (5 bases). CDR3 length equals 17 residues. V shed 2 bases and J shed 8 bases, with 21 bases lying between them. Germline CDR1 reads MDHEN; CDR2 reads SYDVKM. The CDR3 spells CASSLRYRGYSWEKLFF. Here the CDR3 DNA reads TGTGCCAGCAGTTTAAGGTATCGGGGGTACAGCTGGGAAAAACTGTTTTTT.

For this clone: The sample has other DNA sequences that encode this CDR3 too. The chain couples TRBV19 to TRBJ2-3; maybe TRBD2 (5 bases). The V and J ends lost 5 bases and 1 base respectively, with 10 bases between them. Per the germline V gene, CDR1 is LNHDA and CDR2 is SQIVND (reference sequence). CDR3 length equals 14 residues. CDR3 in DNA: TGTGCCAGTAGTCCCGCGGGTGGCACAGATACGCAGTATTTT. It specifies CASSPAGGTDTQYF.

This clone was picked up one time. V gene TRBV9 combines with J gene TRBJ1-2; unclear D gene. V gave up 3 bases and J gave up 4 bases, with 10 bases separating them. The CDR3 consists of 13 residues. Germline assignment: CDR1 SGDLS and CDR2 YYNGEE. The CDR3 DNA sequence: TGTGCCAGCAGCGGGCAGCGGAGCTATGGCTACACCTTC. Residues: CASSGQRSYGYTF.

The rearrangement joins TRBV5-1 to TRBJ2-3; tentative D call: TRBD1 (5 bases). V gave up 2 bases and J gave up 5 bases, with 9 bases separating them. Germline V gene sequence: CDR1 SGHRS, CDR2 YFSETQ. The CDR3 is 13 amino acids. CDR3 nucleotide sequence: TGCGCCAGCAGCTTCCAGGGAAAAGATACGCAGTATTTT. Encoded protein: CASSFQGKDTQYF.